Each of the 21 T cell receptor beta chains below was sequenced from the same sample in a study of control samples from healthy donors and cancer patients. Assay: immunoSEQ multiplex PCR; the TCRdb copy retains only in-frame clones and omits some. The table includes approximately 130,000 clones, 80% to 90% detected once. The sample was blood. The receptor source for this set is a man in his forties in good health.

The rearrangement links TRBV6-1 to TRBJ1-2; no definite D call. The V end was cut by 0 bases, the J end by 5 bases, with 19 bases between. The CDR3 is 17 residues long. CDR1 is MNHNS, CDR2 SASEGT, per germline. The CDR3 sequence is CASSEARFGRLKYGYTF. CDR3 DNA sequence: TGTGCCAGCAGTGAAGCTCGGTTCGGGAGGTTAAAGTATGGCTACACCTTC.

The V call is TRBV7-9, the J call TRBJ2-7, with no clear D. CDR3 length equals 14 residues. The germline V gene encodes CDR1 SEHNR and CDR2 FQNEAQ (reference sequence). V shed 1 base and J shed 4 bases, with 11 bases lying between them. The CDR3 sequence: CASSLGDVAYEQYF. For the CDR3, the DNA is TGTGCCAGCAGCTTAGGAGACGTCGCATACGAGCAGTACTTC.

Notes on this clone: This specimen includes other DNA sequences encoding the same CDR3. The chain uses TRBV27 and TRBJ2-1; TRBD1 agrees at 8 bases. CDR3 length equals 15 residues. Germline lookup yields CDR1 MNHEY and CDR2 SMNVEV (reference sequence). Trimming cost V 3 bases and J 2 bases; bases outside gene matches: 3. The DNA of the CDR3 is TGTGCCAGCAGTTTCGGACAGGGTCCCTACAATGAGCAGTTCTTC. It encodes CASSFGQGPYNEQFF.

The chain couples TRBV6-5 to TRBJ2-7; D unresolved. Germline V CDR1 and CDR2: MNHEY, SVGAGI. With 5 bases removed from V and 4 bases from J, the gap between germline ends came to 15 bases. The CDR3 has 14 amino acids. The CDR3 region is CASSRLEHWYEQYF. Here the CDR3 DNA reads TGTGCCAGCAGTCGACTTGAACACTGGTACGAGCAGTACTTC.

The chain uses TRBV13 and TRBJ2-7; a possible D gene is TRBD1 (6 bases). CDR3 length: 14 residues. Germline CDR1 and CDR2: PRHDT and FYEKMQ (reference sequence). V lost 1 base to trimming and J lost 7 bases, with 14 bases between them. CDR3 DNA: TGTGCCAGCAGCTTAGTAGGGCAGGGGAATGAGCAGTACTTC. This translates into CASSLVGQGNEQYF. Together with reference TRBV13 and TRBJ2-7, the CDR3 gives the full variable domain: AAGVIQSPRHLIKEKRETATLKCYPIPRHDTVYWYQQGPGQDPQFLISFYEKMQSDKGSIPDRFSAQQFSDYHSELNMSSLELGDSALYFCASSLVGQGNEQYFGPGTRLTVT.

The chain carries TRBV5-6 and TRBJ2-1; 8 bases are shared with TRBD1. V lost 0 bases and J lost 4; bases outside the gene matches: 6. Germline V gives CDR1 SGHDT, CDR2 YYEEEE. This CDR3 is built from 16 residues. CDR3: CASSLAKTGGYNEQFF. The CDR3 nucleotides are TGTGCCAGCAGCTTGGCCAAAACAGGGGGGTACAATGAGCAGTTCTTC.

The gene calls are TRBV7-8 and TRBJ2-1; D is ambiguous. The V gene lost 4 bases and the J gene lost 8 bases, with 9 bases spanning the gap. The CDR3 consists of 12 residues. Germline V gives CDR1 SGHVS, CDR2 FQNEAQ. The CDR3 DNA sequence: TGTGCCAGCAGCTATCCGGGCTATGAGCAGTTCTTC. This codes for CASSYPGYEQFF.

Turning to this clone: In the same sample, other DNA sequences code for this CDR3. The chain carries TRBV6-5 and TRBJ1-2; the match to TRBD1 covers 7 bases. The V and J ends lost 6 bases and 8 bases, in that order; junction bases with no gene match: 6. The CDR3 consists of 12 residues. Germline CDR1 reads MNHEY; CDR2 reads SVGAGI. The CDR3 reads CASSRQGWGYTF. The CDR3 nucleotides are TGTGCCAGCAGCCGACAGGGCTGGGGCTACACCTTC.

The V call is TRBV30, the J call TRBJ1-2; a weak D match, TRBD1 (6 bases). CDR1 is GTSNPN and CDR2 is SVGIG in the germline V gene (reference sequence). The germline V and J ends were trimmed by 2 bases and 7 bases, with 17 bases remaining between them. This CDR3 region has 14 residues. The CDR3 coding sequence is TGTGCCTGGAGTTCGGGGGGCTCAGGCAGTGGCTACACCTTC. Translating gives CAWSSGGSGSGYTF.

V and J are TRBV19 and TRBJ2-3; D gene ambiguous. Germline V CDR1 and CDR2: LNHDA, SQIVND (reference sequence). V was pared by 0 bases and J by 0 bases, with 10 bases between. The CDR3 totals 16 residues. DNA of the CDR3: TGTGCCAGTAGTATAGATTTGGCACCGAGCACAGATACGCAGTATTTT. Protein sequence: CASSIDLAPSTDTQYF.

The chain carries TRBV7-2 and TRBJ1-6; no clear D. CDR1 and CDR2 (germline): SGHTA, FQGNSA. Trimming took 1 base from V and 9 from J, leaving 16 bases between them. CDR3 size: 16 residues. The CDR3 is CASSLVAARLGSPLHF. For the CDR3, the DNA is TGTGCCAGCAGCTTAGTAGCAGCCAGGTTGGGTTCACCCCTCCACTTT. Filled out from reference TRBV7-2 and TRBJ1-6, the complete variable domain reads GAGVSQSPSNKVTEKGKDVELRCDPISGHTALYWYRQSLGQGLEFLIYFQGNSAPDKSGLPSDRFSAERTGGSVSTLTIQRTQQEDSAVYLCASSLVAARLGSPLHFGNGTRLTVT.

V usage is TRBV6-5 and J usage is TRBJ1-5; D might be TRBD1 (5 bases). Trimming took off 4 bases at V and 7 bases at J, with 14 bases between the two ends. This CDR3 comprises 14 residues. CDR1 MNHEY and CDR2 SVGAGI come from the germline V gene. CDR3 loop: CASSLVGGSQPQHF. The DNA of the CDR3 is TGTGCCAGCAGTTTGGTGGGGGGGAGCCAGCCCCAGCATTTT.

This rearrangement joins TRBV20-1 to TRBJ2-7; 7 bases are a match to TRBD1. The trim removed 3 bases at V and 0 bases at J, leaving 5 bases unmatched. CDR1 is DFQATT, CDR2 SNEGSKA, per germline (reference sequence). This CDR3 is built from 14 residues. CDR3 loop: CSASADRDSYEQYF. In nucleotides, the CDR3 is TGCAGTGCTAGTGCCGACAGGGACTCCTACGAGCAGTACTTC.

In this sample, this clone turned up a few times. This CDR3 is also generated by other DNA sequences in the sample. The chain has TRBV7-3 and TRBJ2-3; 11 bases match TRBD1. The germline V gene encodes CDR1 SGHTA and CDR2 FQGTGA. V was pared by 5 bases and J by 0 bases, with 4 bases of the junction left unmatched. CDR3 length equals 16 residues. CDR3 sequence: CASSPRDRGSTDTQYF. CDR3 sequence (DNA): TGTGCCAGCAGCCCGAGGGACAGGGGGAGCACAGATACGCAGTATTTT.

The V gene is TRBV19, the J gene TRBJ1-5; unclear D gene. Germline V gene lookup returns CDR1 LNHDA and CDR2 SQIVND (reference sequence). V lost 3 bases and J 5 bases, leaving 8 bases between the germline ends. This CDR3 has 13 residues. The chain's CDR3 is CASSMKADQPQHF. The CDR3 bases are TGTGCCAGTAGTATGAAGGCCGATCAGCCCCAGCATTTT.

V gene TRBV6-6 combines with J gene TRBJ2-7; D not resolved. Germline CDR1 and CDR2: MNHNY and SVGAGI (reference sequence). CDR3 length: 11 amino acids. The V end was cut by 4 bases, the J end by 4 bases, with 5 bases between. As DNA, the CDR3 is TGTGCCAGCAGTTCAGATTACGAGCAGTACTTC. Translation: CASSSDYEQYF.

The chain employs TRBV24-1 and TRBJ2-2, with a weak D call TRBD1 (6 bases). The CDR3 is 16 amino acids. Germline CDR1 reads KGHDR; CDR2 reads SFDVKD. Trimming stripped 7 bases from V and 1 base from J, with 15 bases between. This CDR3 is CATSPSGVVNTGELFF. The CDR3 coding sequence is TGTGCCACCAGCCCTTCAGGGGTGGTGAACACCGGGGAGCTGTTTTTT.

The CDR3 protein is CATSRVRQTGNTIYF. The CDR3, as DNA: TGTGCCACCAGCAGAGTACGGCAGACTGGAAACACCATATATTTT. This rearrangement joins TRBV15 to TRBJ1-3; D uncertain. This CDR3 has 15 amino acids. Per the germline V gene, CDR1 is LNHNV and CDR2 is YYDKDF (reference sequence). V shed 1 base and J shed 2 bases, with 9 bases lying between them.

The chain has TRBV28 and TRBJ1-3; 7 bases are shared with TRBD1. CDR3 length equals 15 residues. Germline CDR1 MDHEN, CDR2 SYDVKM. V dropped 5 bases and J dropped 2; count of bases not matched to a gene: 6. CDR3 sequence (DNA): TGTGCCAGCAGTGTCTCCGGGACAGCTGGAAACACCATATATTTT. Protein product: CASSVSGTAGNTIYF.

V usage is TRBV14 and J usage is TRBJ2-5; possibly TRBD2 for D (5 bases). The CDR3 extends over 12 amino acids. CDR1 is SGHDN and CDR2 is FVKESK in the germline V gene. V was trimmed by 0 bases and J by 9 bases, leaving 8 bases between them. The CDR3 reads CASSQELGAQYF. The CDR3 DNA reads as TGTGCCAGCAGCCAAGAATTGGGAGCCCAGTACTTC.

The chain couples TRBV6-2 or TRBV6-3 to TRBJ2-7; 9 bases agree with TRBD2. V lost 3 bases to trimming and J lost 4 bases; unmatched junction nucleotides: 4. The CDR3 runs 14 residues. Germline V gene data show CDR1 as MNHEY and CDR2 as SVGEGT. The CDR3, as DNA: TGTGCCAGCAGTTATGGACTAGCGCCGTACGAGCAGTACTTC. This codes for CASSYGLAPYEQYF.